The entry below gives a single T cell receptor (beta chain) sequence along with its context. The antigen remains undetermined. Clones were read by immunoSEQ multiplex PCR, and TCRdb kept only the in-frame ones, dropping some. The sample yields about 130,000 clones, roughly 80% seen once. V lost 9 bases and J lost 5, with 23 bases in between. The CDR3 is 16 residues long. CDR1 is MNHEY and CDR2 is SMNVEV in the germline V gene (reference sequence). This entry belongs to a study of T cell responses to AZD1222 COVID-19 vaccine. Overall study findings and caveats: Donor demographics were predominantly white British with a female majority; clonal diversity may be underestimated. Spike-specific TCR breadth and depth were elevated following two AZD1222 doses. The study identified only six AZD1222 recipients as seropositive at baseline.

The input for sequencing was peripheral blood, taken on day 0 of AZD1222 vaccination. This chain uses TRBV27 with TRBJ1-5, with D perhaps matching TRBD1 (6 bases). This clonotype originated in an adult in good health. The DNA of the CDR3 is TGTGCCAGTTCCCCCGGGTGGGACACTAGTTATCAGCCCCAGCATTTT. Translated, it gives CASSPGWDTSYQPQHF.